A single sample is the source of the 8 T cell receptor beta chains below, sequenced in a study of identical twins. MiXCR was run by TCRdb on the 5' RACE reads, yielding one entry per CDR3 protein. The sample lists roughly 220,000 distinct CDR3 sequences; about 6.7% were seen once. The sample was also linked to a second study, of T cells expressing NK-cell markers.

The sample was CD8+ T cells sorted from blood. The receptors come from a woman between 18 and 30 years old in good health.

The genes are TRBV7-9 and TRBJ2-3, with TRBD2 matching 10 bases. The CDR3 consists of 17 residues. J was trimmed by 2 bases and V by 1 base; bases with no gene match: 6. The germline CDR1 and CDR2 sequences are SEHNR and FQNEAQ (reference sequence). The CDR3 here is CASSLVLAGGPTDTQYF. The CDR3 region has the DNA TGTGCCAGCAGCTTAGTCTTAGCGGGGGGACCCACAGATACGCAGTATTTT.

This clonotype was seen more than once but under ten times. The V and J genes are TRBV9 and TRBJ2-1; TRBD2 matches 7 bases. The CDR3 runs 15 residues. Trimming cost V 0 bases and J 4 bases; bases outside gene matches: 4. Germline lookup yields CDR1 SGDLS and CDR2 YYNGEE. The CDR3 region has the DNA TGTGCCAGCAGCGTAGTGGGAGCGGGGTACAATGAGCAGTTCTTC. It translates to CASSVVGAGYNEQFF.

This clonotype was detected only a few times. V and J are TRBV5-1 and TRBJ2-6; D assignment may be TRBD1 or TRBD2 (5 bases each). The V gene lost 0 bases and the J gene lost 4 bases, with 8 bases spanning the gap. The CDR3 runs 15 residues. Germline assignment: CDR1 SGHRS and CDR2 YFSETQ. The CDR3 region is CASSLGGVGANVLTF. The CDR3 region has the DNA TGCGCCAGCAGCTTGGGAGGGGTCGGGGCCAACGTCCTGACTTTC.

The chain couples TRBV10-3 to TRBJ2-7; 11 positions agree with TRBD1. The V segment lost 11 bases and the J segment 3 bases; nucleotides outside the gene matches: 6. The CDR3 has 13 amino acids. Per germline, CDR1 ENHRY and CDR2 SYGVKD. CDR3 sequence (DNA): TGTGCCGTCTTGGGACAGGGGGACTACGAGCAGTACTTC. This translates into CAVLGQGDYEQYF.

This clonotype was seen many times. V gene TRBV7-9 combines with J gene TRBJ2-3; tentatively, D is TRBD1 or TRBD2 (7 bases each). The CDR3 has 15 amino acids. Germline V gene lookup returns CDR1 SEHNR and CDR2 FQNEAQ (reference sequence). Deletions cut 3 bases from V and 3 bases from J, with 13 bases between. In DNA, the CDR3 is TGTGCCAGCAGCTTCCTCAGGGGGGGAACAGATACGCAGTATTTT. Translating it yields CASSFLRGGTDTQYF. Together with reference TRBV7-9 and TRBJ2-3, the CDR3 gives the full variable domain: DTGVSQNPRHKITKRGQNVTFRCDPISEHNRLYWYRQTLGQGPEFLTYFQNEAQLEKSRLLSDRFSAERPKGSFSTLEIQRTEQGDSAMYLCASSFLRGGTDTQYFGPGTRLTVL.

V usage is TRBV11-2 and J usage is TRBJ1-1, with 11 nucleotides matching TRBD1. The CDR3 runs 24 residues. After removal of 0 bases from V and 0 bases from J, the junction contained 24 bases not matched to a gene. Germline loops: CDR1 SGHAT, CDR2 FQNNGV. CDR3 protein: CASSLESSAYWDRGYEYLNTEAFF. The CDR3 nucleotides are TGTGCCAGCAGCTTAGAATCATCAGCGTACTGGGACAGGGGGTACGAATACCTGAACACTGAAGCTTTCTTT.

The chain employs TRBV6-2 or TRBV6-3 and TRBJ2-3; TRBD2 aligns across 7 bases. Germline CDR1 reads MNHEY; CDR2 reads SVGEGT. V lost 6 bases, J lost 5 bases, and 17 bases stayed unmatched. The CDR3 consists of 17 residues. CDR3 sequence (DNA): TGTGCCAGCAGCCGTCCGTTGGGGGGGGGTTCCGTAGATACGCAGTATTTT. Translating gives CASSRPLGGGSVDTQYF.

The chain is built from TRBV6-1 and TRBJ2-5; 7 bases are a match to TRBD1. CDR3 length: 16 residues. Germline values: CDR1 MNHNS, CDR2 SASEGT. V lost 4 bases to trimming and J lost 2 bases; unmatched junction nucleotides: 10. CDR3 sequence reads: CASSARSPGQQETQYF. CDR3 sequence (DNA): TGTGCCAGCAGTGCTAGAAGTCCGGGACAGCAAGAGACCCAGTACTTC.